This TCR beta chain emerged from a study of blood T cells in healthy people across ages. This clonotype showed up many times. Its antigen remains unknown. J lost 5 bases, V lost 0 bases, and 3 bases had no gene match. There are 15 residues in the CDR3. Alongside a J-beta primer mix, a sample-barcoded 5' primer served in a second PCR lasting about 7 to 12 cycles. Each sample provided no less than 2.5 million CDR3-containing paired-end reads. TCRdb itself ran the 5' RACE reads through MiXCR, one entry per CDR3 protein. The sample yields approximately 680,000 distinct CDR3 sequences, around 32% seen once. General study findings and limits: TCR beta diversity tracked closely with naive T cell percentage. Among T cells, TCR beta diversity per million cells dropped roughly linearly as age rose.

Sequenced: blood. This chain connects TRBV12-3 or TRBV12-4 to TRBJ2-1; TRBD2 aligns across 8 bases. The TCR comes from a woman of 80 years or more in good health. This chain's CDR3 is CASSLASGENNEQFF. CDR3 DNA sequence: TGTGCCAGCAGTTTAGCTAGCGGGGAGAACAATGAGCAGTTCTTC.